This paragraph reports one T cell receptor beta chain. Two consecutive negative NP/OP PCR tests, clearance, or resolved symptoms defined Cohort 3 recovery. Some clones are missing from TCRdb's copy, which holds only in-frame ones; the method was immunoSEQ multiplex PCR. The sample lists around 370,000 clones; approximately 90% were seen once. The sample is drawn from a study of blood T cell repertoires in COVID-19. The germline CDR1 and CDR2 sequences are SNHLY and FYNNEI. The CDR3 length is 16 residues. Trimming left V 8 bases short and J 0 bases short, with 18 bases between. The origin of this receptor is a woman between 18 and 30 years old who had recovered from COVID-19. The chain links TRBV2 to TRBJ2-3; D is possibly TRBD1 (5 bases). The specimen was PBMCs or T cells enriched from blood (not recorded which). As DNA, the CDR3 is TGTGCCAGCCGAAGACCCCAGGGAAAGAGCACAGATACGCAGTATTTT. Translation gives CASRRPQGKSTDTQYF.